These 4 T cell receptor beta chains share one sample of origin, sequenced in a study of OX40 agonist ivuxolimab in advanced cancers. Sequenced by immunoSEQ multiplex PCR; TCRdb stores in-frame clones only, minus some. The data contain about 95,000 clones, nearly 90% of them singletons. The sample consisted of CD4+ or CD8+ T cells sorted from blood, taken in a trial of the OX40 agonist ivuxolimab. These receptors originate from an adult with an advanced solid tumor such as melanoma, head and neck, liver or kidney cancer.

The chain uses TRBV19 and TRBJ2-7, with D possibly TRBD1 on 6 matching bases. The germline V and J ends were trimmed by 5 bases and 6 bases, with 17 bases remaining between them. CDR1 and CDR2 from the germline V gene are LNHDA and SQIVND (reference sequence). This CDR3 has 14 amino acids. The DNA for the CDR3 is TGTGCCAGTAGTCGAGAAACCGGGACACTCGAGCAGTACTTC. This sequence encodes CASSRETGTLEQYF.

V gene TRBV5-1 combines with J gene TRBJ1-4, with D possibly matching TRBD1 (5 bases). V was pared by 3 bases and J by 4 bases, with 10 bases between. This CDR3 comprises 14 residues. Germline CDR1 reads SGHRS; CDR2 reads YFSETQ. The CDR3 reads CASSSGGVNEKLFF. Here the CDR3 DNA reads TGCGCCAGCAGCTCGGGGGGTGTTAATGAAAAACTGTTTTTT.

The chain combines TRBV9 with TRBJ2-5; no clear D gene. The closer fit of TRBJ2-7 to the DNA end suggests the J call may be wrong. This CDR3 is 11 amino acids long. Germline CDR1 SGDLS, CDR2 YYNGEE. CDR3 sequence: CASSVVDEQYF. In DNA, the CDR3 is TGTGCCAGCAGCGTAGTGGACGAGCAGTACTTC.

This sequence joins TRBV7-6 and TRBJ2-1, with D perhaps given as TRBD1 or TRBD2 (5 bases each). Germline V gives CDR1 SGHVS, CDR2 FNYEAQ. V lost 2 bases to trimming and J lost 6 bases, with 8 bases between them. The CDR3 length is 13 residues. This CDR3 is CASSLMGRNEQFF. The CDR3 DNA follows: TGTGCCAGCAGCTTAATGGGACGCAATGAGCAGTTCTTC.